These 13 T cell receptor beta chains share one sample of origin, sequenced in a study of T cell responses to AZD1222 COVID-19 vaccine. TCRdb's table, derived via immunoSEQ multiplex PCR, lists solely in-frame clones and lacks some. The repertoire includes around 180,000 clones, 75% to 90% of them detected once, and 2.6% sits in the top ten. The sample was peripheral blood, taken on day 0 of AZD1222 vaccination. These receptor sequences come from an adult in good health.

This rearrangement joins TRBV10-1 to TRBJ2-7; D not certain. In germline, CDR1 is WNHNN, CDR2 SYGVQD (reference sequence). The V end lost 0 bases, the J end lost 3 bases, and 3 bases lay between the germline ends. CDR3 length: 12 residues. Here the CDR3 reads CASSESRYEQYF. CDR3 nucleotide sequence: TGCGCCAGCAGTGAGTCACGCTACGAGCAGTACTTC.

The V and J genes are TRBV2 and TRBJ1-2; 11 bases are a match to TRBD1. CDR1 is SNHLY, CDR2 FYNNEI, per germline. With V trimmed by 6 bases and J by 8 bases, 5 bases remained unmatched. This CDR3 region has 13 residues. The CDR3 loop is CASRRGTGGGYTF. The DNA of the CDR3 is TGTGCCAGCAGGAGGGGGACAGGGGGAGGCTACACCTTC.

This clone was seen only once. V is TRBV19 and J is TRBJ1-2; D uncertain. Germline loops: CDR1 LNHDA, CDR2 SQIVND (reference sequence). The CDR3 has 14 residues. With 2 bases removed from V and 4 bases from J, the gap between germline ends came to 11 bases. CDR3 sequence reads: CASSIMKGPYGYTF. The CDR3 DNA reads as TGTGCCAGTAGTATAATGAAGGGCCCCTATGGCTACACCTTC.

In this sample, this clone turned up once. This chain connects TRBV5-6 to TRBJ1-2; D gene uncertain. CDR1 and CDR2 (germline): SGHDT, YYEEEE. CDR3 length: 13 amino acids. V was cut by 6 bases and J by 4 bases, with 13 bases left in between. CDR3 protein: CASTGSRGYGYTF. In DNA form, the CDR3 reads TGTGCCAGCACCGGTTCGCGCGGCTATGGCTACACCTTC.

This clone turned up a few times. The CDR3 bases are TGCAGCGTTGGGCGACGGGGCGGAGATGGCTACACCTTC. Translation: CSVGRRGGDGYTF. The chain combines TRBV29-1 with TRBJ1-2; D may be TRBD1 (5 bases). The CDR3 consists of 13 residues. CDR1 and CDR2 (germline): SQVTM, ANQGSEA. The ends were cut back, 4 bases at V and 6 bases at J, with 15 bases in the middle. Based on the CDR3 plus reference TRBV29-1 and TRBJ1-2, the full variable domain is SAVISQKPSRDICQRGTSLTIQCQVDSQVTMMFWYRQQPGQSLTLIATANQGSEATYESGFVIDKFPISRPNLTFSTLTVSNMSPEDSSIYLCSVGRRGGDGYTFGSGTRLTVV.

This chain links TRBV28 with TRBJ2-7; the D gene is possibly TRBD2 (7 bases). The germline V gene encodes CDR1 MDHEN and CDR2 SYDVKM. The CDR3 runs 16 residues. Trimming left V 5 bases short and J 5 bases short, with 22 bases between. The CDR3 coding sequence is TGTGCCAGCAGTCAAACGACAGGCTCGAGCGGGAACGAGCAGTACTTC. This sequence encodes CASSQTTGSSGNEQYF.

The chain employs TRBV7-4 and TRBJ2-7, with D perhaps matching TRBD2 (5 bases). The CDR3 loop spans 14 amino acids. Germline-derived CDR1 and CDR2 are SGHVT and SQSDAQ. The V end was cut by 5 bases, the J end by 3 bases, with 14 bases between. The CDR3 reads CASSPGSPDYEQYF. CDR3 sequence (DNA): TGTGCCAGCAGCCCGGGGAGCCCCGACTACGAGCAGTACTTC.

The chain combines TRBV19 with TRBJ1-2; 8 bases agree with TRBD1. V was pared by 3 bases and J by 7 bases, with 7 bases of the junction left unmatched. This CDR3 is 14 amino acids long. CDR1 and CDR2 (germline): LNHDA, SQIVND (reference sequence). This CDR3 is CASSIRTGKSGYTF. For the CDR3, the DNA is TGTGCCAGTAGTATTCGGACAGGGAAGAGTGGCTACACCTTC.

The chain combines TRBV3-1 (or the pseudogene TRBV3-2) with TRBJ2-2; D remains ambiguous. The V and J ends lost 1 base and 8 bases respectively, with 8 bases between them. The length of the CDR3 is 13 residues. The germline V gene encodes CDR1 LGHDT and CDR2 YNNKEL (reference sequence). CDR3 DNA sequence: TGTGCCAGCAGCCAAGTTACCCCAGGGGAGCTGTTTTTT. The encoded protein is CASSQVTPGELFF.

The CDR3 DNA reads as TGTGCCAGCAGCCCTCAGGGCCCCCGTTCATATGGCTACACCTTC. As protein: CASSPQGPRSYGYTF. V and J are TRBV7-8 and TRBJ1-2; a weak D match, TRBD1 (5 bases). Per germline, CDR1 SGHVS and CDR2 FQNEAQ. The V end was cut by 5 bases, the J end by 5 bases, with 18 bases between. The CDR3 runs 15 residues.

V gene TRBV15 combines with J gene TRBJ1-6; the D is unclear. CDR3 size: 13 residues. Germline V lookup: CDR1 LNHNV, CDR2 YYDKDF (reference sequence). Trimming shortened V by 0 bases and J by 11 bases, and 8 bases separated the two germline ends. The CDR3 bases are TGTGCCACCAGCAGAGATTTTACTGCACCCCTCCACTTT. It specifies CATSRDFTAPLHF.

The V and J genes are TRBV20-1 and TRBJ2-1; D unresolved. In germline, CDR1 is DFQATT, CDR2 SNEGSKA (reference sequence). V was trimmed by 3 bases and J by 10 bases, leaving 7 bases between them. This CDR3 is 10 amino acids long. CDR3 sequence reads: CSASSGEQFF. The DNA of the CDR3 is TGCAGTGCTAGCAGTGGCGAGCAGTTCTTC.

CDR3 sequence reads: CSVGQDLLVETQYF. The DNA of the CDR3 is TGCAGCGTTGGACAGGACCTGTTGGTCGAGACCCAGTACTTC. This chain uses TRBV29-1 with TRBJ2-5; D is perhaps TRBD1 (6 bases). CDR1 and CDR2 (germline): SQVTM, ANQGSEA. The CDR3 loop spans 14 amino acids. The V end lost 4 bases, the J end lost 5 bases, and 17 bases lay between the germline ends.